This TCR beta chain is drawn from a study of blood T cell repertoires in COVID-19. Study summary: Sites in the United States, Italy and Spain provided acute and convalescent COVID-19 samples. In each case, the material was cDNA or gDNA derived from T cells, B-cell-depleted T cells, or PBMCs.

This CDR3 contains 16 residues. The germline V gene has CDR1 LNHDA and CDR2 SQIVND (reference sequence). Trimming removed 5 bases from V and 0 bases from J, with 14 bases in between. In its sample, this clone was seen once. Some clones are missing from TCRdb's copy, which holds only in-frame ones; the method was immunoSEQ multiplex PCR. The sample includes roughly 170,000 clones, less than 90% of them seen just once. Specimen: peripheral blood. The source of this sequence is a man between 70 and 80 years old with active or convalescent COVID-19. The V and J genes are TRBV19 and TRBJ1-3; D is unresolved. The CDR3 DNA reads TGTGCCAGTAGTTCAAGACTTCGAAGCTCTGGAAACACCATATATTTT. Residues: CASSSRLRSSGNTIYF.